The rows below give T cell receptor beta chains drawn from one sample of a study of graft-versus-host responses after intestinal transplantation. Using immunoSEQ multiplex PCR, the repertoire was profiled, and TCRdb retains in-frame clones only, with some absent. The table has 90,000 to 150,000 clones, approximately 92% seen once. No antigens are known for them. This specimen was unstimulated CD4+ T cells sorted from spleen or lymph node cells, taken before intestinal transplant. These receptors all come from a human donor who received an intestinal transplant. Each CDR3 is given with its conserved first and last residue. A D gene is named only where the DNA matches it firmly. Some rows mark clone size as missing; the rest say once, few, many or name a class of expanded clone.

size	V	D	J	CDR3	DNA
NA	TRBV13	NA	TRBJ1-2	CASSLGVTGGGYTF	TGTGCCAGCAGCTTAGGGGTGACGGGCGGTGGCTACACCTTC
NA	TRBV19	NA	TRBJ2-4	CASSIGGENIQYF	TGTGCCAGTAGTATCGGGGGCGAAAACATTCAGTACTTC
NA	TRBV2	NA	TRBJ1-2	CASSSGLEYGYTF	TGTGCCAGCAGTTCAGGGCTAGAATATGGCTACACCTTC
NA	TRBV30	NA	TRBJ2-1	CAWGTYNEQFF	TGTGCCTGGGGAACCTACAATGAGCAGTTCTTC
NA	TRBV5-1	NA	TRBJ1-4	CASSLGYNEKLFF	TGCGCCAGCAGCTTGGGGTACAATGAAAAACTGTTTTTT
NA	TRBV7-9	NA	TRBJ1-1	CASSYFPLRRRAFF	TGTGCCAGCAGCTATTTCCCACTACGCCGCCGAGCTTTCTTT
NA	TRBV14	TRBD2	TRBJ2-7	CASSHGTSGRKEYF	TGTGCCAGCAGCCACGGGACTAGCGGGAGGAAAGAGTACTTC
NA	TRBV14	NA	TRBJ1-2	CASSQKTPPRGDGYTF	TGTGCCAGCAGCCAGAAAACCCCCCCTAGGGGCGACGGCTACACCTTC
NA	TRBV2	NA	TRBJ1-5	CASSAQQLGNQPQHF	TGTGCCAGCAGTGCCCAACAGCTGGGCAATCAGCCCCAGCATTTT
NA	TRBV7-8	TRBD1	TRBJ2-7	CASSRRKGARYEQYF	TGTGCCAGCAGCCGAAGAAAGGGGGCGCGTTACGAGCAGTACTTC
NA	TRBV29-1	TRBD2	TRBJ2-7	CSVPTGTSGSRYEQYF	TGCAGCGTTCCAACCGGGACTAGCGGGAGTAGGTACGAGCAGTACTTC
NA	TRBV10-2	TRBD1	TRBJ1-1	CAGKPGQGYTEAFF	TGCGCCGGGAAGCCGGGACAGGGTTACACTGAAGCTTTCTTT
NA	TRBV19	TRBD1	TRBJ1-2	CASANMRQGWNYGYTF	TGTGCCAGTGCTAACATGAGACAGGGTTGGAACTATGGCTACACCTTC
NA	TRBV5-1	TRBD2	TRBJ2-5	CASSLGTSGSGETQYF	TGCGCCAGCAGCTTGGGGACTAGCGGGAGTGGGGAGACCCAGTACTTC
few	TRBV18	NA	TRBJ2-2	CASSPPTAVGTTGELFF	TGTGCCAGCTCACCACCAACGGCAGTCGGAACTACCGGGGAGCTGTTTTTT
NA	TRBV5-6	TRBD2	TRBJ2-3	CASSLPSGRGTDTQYF	TGTGCCAGCAGCTTGCCTAGCGGGAGAGGGACAGATACGCAGTATTTT
NA	TRBV5-1	NA	TRBJ2-2	CASSFLPPTSTGELFF	TGCGCCAGCAGCTTCTTACCACCCACCTCCACCGGGGAGCTGTTTTTT
NA	TRBV9	NA	TRBJ1-1	CASSSEPNLATEAFF	TGTGCCAGCAGCTCCGAACCTAACTTGGCCACTGAAGCTTTCTTT
NA	TRBV6-1	TRBD1	TRBJ2-5	CASRQGQMYQETQYF	TGTGCCAGTAGACAGGGACAGATGTACCAAGAGACCCAGTACTTC
NA	TRBV11-3	NA	TRBJ2-2	CASSSSPRRENTGELFF	TGTGCCAGCAGCTCTAGCCCTCGGAGGGAGAACACCGGGGAGCTGTTTTTT
NA	TRBV5-1	NA	TRBJ1-2	CASSSDEGFYGYTF	TGCGCCAGCAGTTCGGATGAGGGTTTTTATGGCTACACCTTC
NA	TRBV7-9	TRBD2	TRBJ2-1	CASSSPTSGSSYNEQFF	TGTGCCAGCAGCTCGCCTACCAGCGGGAGCTCCTACAATGAGCAGTTCTTC
NA	TRBV28	TRBD2	TRBJ2-7	CASNALTSGRRSYEQYF	TGTGCCAGCAACGCATTGACTAGCGGGAGGCGGTCCTACGAGCAGTACTTC
NA	TRBV18	NA	TRBJ2-5	CASSPQVTRLGHQETQYF	TGTGCCAGCTCACCACAGGTTACTCGCCTAGGACACCAAGAGACCCAGTACTTC
once	TRBV30	NA	TRBJ1-5	CAWSVGTGEPQHF	TGTGCCTGGAGTGTTGGGACGGGGGAGCCCCAGCATTTT
NA	TRBV6-5	NA	TRBJ2-1	CASSYSINSVDEQFF	TGTGCCAGCAGTTACTCGATCAATTCAGTCGATGAGCAGTTCTTC
NA	TRBV10-1	TRBD2	TRBJ2-2	CASSDGLAGNTGELFF	TGCGCCAGCAGTGATGGACTAGCAGGGAACACCGGGGAGCTGTTTTTT
NA	TRBV25-1	NA	TRBJ2-5	CASSDGGGGGTQYF	TGTGCCAGCAGTGATGGTGGTGGGGGAGGGACCCAGTACTTC
NA	TRBV23-1	NA	TRBJ2-1	CASGARCSYNEQFF	TGCGCCAGCGGAGCTAGATGCTCCTACAATGAGCAGTTCTTC
NA	TRBV5-1	NA	TRBJ2-2	CASSQAGYTGELFF	TGCGCCAGCAGCCAGGCAGGGTACACCGGGGAGCTGTTTTTT
NA	TRBV27	NA	TRBJ2-7	CASRQSTGSYEQYF	TGTGCCAGTCGCCAGAGCACCGGCTCCTACGAGCAGTACTTC
NA	TRBV5-6	NA	TRBJ1-2	CASESPGQTIGGYTF	TGTGCCAGTGAGTCCCCGGGACAAACAATCGGTGGCTACACCTTC
NA	TRBV7-2	NA	TRBJ2-1	CASSRGVVPYNEQFF	TGTGCCAGCAGCCGTGGGGTAGTCCCCTACAATGAGCAGTTCTTC
NA	TRBV18	NA	TRBJ1-2	CASSPSVLGTDSPNYGYTF	TGTGCCAGCTCACCATCAGTATTAGGGACGGACTCCCCGAACTATGGCTACACCTTC
NA	TRBV2	TRBD2	TRBJ2-2	CASTRPGGYTGELFF	TGTGCCAGCACCCGACCGGGGGGGTACACCGGGGAGCTGTTTTTT
once	TRBV27	NA	TRBJ1-2	CASSLFGNYGYTF	TGTGCCAGCAGTTTATTTGGAAACTATGGCTACACCTTC
NA	TRBV5-5	NA	TRBJ2-2	CASSLIGGVLSTGELFF	TGTGCCAGCAGCTTGATCGGTGGCGTCTTGTCCACCGGGGAGCTGTTTTTT
NA	TRBV7-9	NA	TRBJ1-1	CASSSERGLNTEAFF	TGTGCCAGCAGCTCAGAGCGGGGTCTCAACACTGAAGCTTTCTTT
NA	TRBV7-8	NA	TRBJ1-5	CASSLILGNQPQHF	TGTGCCAGCAGCTTAATTTTGGGCAATCAGCCCCAGCATTTT
NA	TRBV6-6	TRBD1	TRBJ2-7	CASSYSQGAYEQYF	TGTGCCAGCAGTTACTCGCAGGGGGCCTACGAGCAGTACTTC